What follows are 29 T cell receptor beta chains derived from one specimen sequenced in a study of T cells in Graves' hyperthyroidism and ophthalmopathy. Amplification of TCR beta CDR3 regions used RNA as the template. The HTBI primer set drove a first-round RT-PCR of the TCR CDR3. TCRdb used MiXCR to reprocess the multiplex PCR reads, holding one entry per CDR3 protein. The repertoire has hundreds of thousands of distinct CDR3 sequences, about 17% of them found once; the top ten carry approximately 15%. The sequenced sample consisted of blood. All receptors come from a woman aged 45-59 years with Graves' hyperthyroidism that later progressed to Graves' ophthalmopathy.

This clonotype was seen at least ten times. The rearrangement links TRBV3-1 to TRBJ1-1; D ambiguous. Germline V CDR1 and CDR2: LGHDT, YNNKEL (reference sequence). The CDR3 is 14 amino acids. With 4 bases removed from V and 4 bases from J, the gap between germline ends came to 13 bases. Written as DNA, the CDR3 is TGTGCCAGCAGCCTCATTGGCTTCGGCACTGAAGCTTTCTTT. Its protein product is CASSLIGFGTEAFF.

This clonotype was recorded at least ten times. The V call is TRBV18, the J call TRBJ2-2; D gene uncertain. CDR1 KGHSH and CDR2 LQKENI come from the germline V gene. V lost 0 bases and J lost 3, with 11 bases in between. CDR3 size: 16 residues. Written as DNA, the CDR3 is TGTGCCAGCTCACCACCGGGCGGCGGTTACACCGGGGAGCTGTTTTTT. Protein product: CASSPPGGGYTGELFF.

The chain is built from TRBV28 and TRBJ1-5, with D possibly matching TRBD1 (6 bases). The CDR3 runs 16 residues. Looked up from germline, CDR1 is MDHEN and CDR2 is SYDVKM. The V end was cut by 3 bases, the J end by 5 bases, with 17 bases between. CDR3 nucleotide sequence: TGTGCCAGCAGTTTCTACGACAGGAGAAAGTATCAGCCCCAGCATTTT. Protein sequence: CASSFYDRRKYQPQHF.

This clonotype was counted at least ten times. The V and J genes are TRBV20-1 and TRBJ2-5, with a weak D call TRBD2 (6 bases). Germline lookup yields CDR1 DFQATT and CDR2 SNEGSKA (reference sequence). The CDR3 is 12 residues long. V shed 5 bases and J shed 4 bases, with 11 bases lying between them. Here the CDR3 reads CSAQAGRETQYF. The CDR3 DNA follows: TGCAGTGCTCAGGCGGGGAGAGAGACCCAGTACTTC.

In its sample, this clonotype was seen a few times. The chain has TRBV12-3 or TRBV12-4 and TRBJ2-3, with 9 bases that match TRBD2. The CDR3 runs to 15 residues. J was trimmed by 5 bases and V by 6 bases; bases with no gene match: 9. The CDR3 DNA reads TGTGCCAGCAGAATTAGCGGGGGAAGGGGAGATACGCAGTATTTT. This gives the protein CASRISGGRGDTQYF.

The chain is built from TRBV6-5 and TRBJ2-5; no clear D. Germline CDR1 MNHEY, CDR2 SVGAGI. This CDR3 comprises 14 residues. Trimming took off 2 bases at V and 4 bases at J, with 11 bases between the two ends. The DNA for the CDR3 is TGTGCCAGCAGTTACCTTCAAGCCCGAGAGACCCAGTACTTC. Translated, it gives CASSYLQARETQYF.

This clonotype came up many times. The chain couples TRBV18 to TRBJ1-1, with D possibly TRBD1 on 5 matching bases. The V gene lost 2 bases and the J gene lost 4 bases, with 11 bases spanning the gap. Germline V CDR1 and CDR2: KGHSH, LQKENI. CDR3 length: 14 residues. CDR3 region: CASSPSREGTEAFF. As DNA, the CDR3 is TGTGCCAGCTCACCAAGCAGGGAAGGCACTGAAGCTTTCTTT. The full variable domain, completed using reference TRBV18 and TRBJ1-1, is NAGVMQNPRHLVRRRGQEARLRCSPMKGHSHVYWYRQLPEEGLKFMVYLQKENIIDESGMPKERFSAEFPKEGPSILRIQQVVRGDSAAYFCASSPSREGTEAFFGQGTRLTVV.

The sample holds many counts of this clonotype. The rearrangement joins TRBV12-3 or TRBV12-4 to TRBJ1-2, with 9 nucleotides matching TRBD1. The CDR3 is 12 residues long. After removal of 7 bases from V and 8 bases from J, the junction contained 5 bases not matched to a gene. The CDR3 region has the DNA TGTGCCAGCACCCCGACAGGGGGGGGCTACACCTTC. Its protein is CASTPTGGGYTF.

CDR3 coding DNA: TGCGCCAGCAGCCAAGCTCCTACCACGGCCTACGAGCAGTACTTC. Its translation: CASSQAPTTAYEQYF. V is TRBV4-1 and J is TRBJ2-7; D is ambiguous. CDR1 and CDR2 (germline): MGHRA, YSYEKL. Trimming stripped 1 base from V and 2 bases from J, with 12 bases between. This CDR3 is 15 amino acids long.

V and J are TRBV20-1 and TRBJ2-2; 8 bases align to TRBD2. The CDR3 spans 13 residues. Germline V gene data show CDR1 as DFQATT and CDR2 as SNEGSKA (reference sequence). The trim removed 3 bases at V and 8 bases at J, leaving 5 bases unmatched. This chain's CDR3 is CSASGGVGGELFF. CDR3 bases: TGCAGTGCTAGCGGGGGGGTTGGTGGGGAGCTGTTTTTT.

The rearrangement uses TRBV7-9 and TRBJ1-1; tentatively, D is TRBD1 (5 bases). Between the trimmed V and J ends, which lost 5 bases and 1 base, there was a span of 11 bases. The V gene's germline CDR1 is SEHNR and CDR2 FQNEAQ (reference sequence). The CDR3 is 14 residues long. CDR3 residues: CASSPRVGNTEAFF. In DNA form, the CDR3 reads TGTGCCAGCAGCCCCAGGGTGGGGAACACTGAAGCTTTCTTT.

This chain joins TRBV27 and TRBJ1-1, with 11 bases matching TRBD1. Losses at the gene ends were 7 bases for V and 5 bases for J; bases not matched to a gene: 9. Per germline, CDR1 MNHEY and CDR2 SMNVEV (reference sequence). The CDR3 spans 15 residues. CDR3 amino acids: CASIPEDRGLTEAFF. The CDR3 region has the DNA TGTGCCAGCATCCCCGAGGACAGGGGGCTGACTGAAGCTTTCTTT.

The V gene is TRBV29-1, the J gene TRBJ1-3; the D gene is possibly TRBD1 (5 bases). Per germline, CDR1 SQVTM and CDR2 ANQGSEA. Deletions cut 5 bases from V and 0 bases from J, with 14 bases between. This CDR3 is 15 amino acids long. CDR3: CSVSDSTGSGNTIYF. The CDR3 bases are TGCAGCGTTTCCGACAGCACAGGCTCTGGAAACACCATATATTTT.

This clonotype has just a few counts. The DNA for the CDR3 is TGTGCCAGCAGCTTAGGGAGGGGGCGGCCTAATGAAAAACTGTTTTTT. Its protein product is CASSLGRGRPNEKLFF. The rearrangement joins TRBV11-2 to TRBJ1-4, with 7 positions matching TRBD1. V gave up 1 base and J gave up 3 bases; unmatched junction bases: 5. CDR1 and CDR2 (germline): SGHAT, FQNNGV. This CDR3 comprises 16 residues.

This clonotype has ten or more counts. This sequence joins TRBV5-5 and TRBJ2-7; possibly TRBD1 for D (6 bases). V was clipped by 6 bases and J by 2 bases, with 12 bases between them. The CDR3 is made up of 13 amino acids. CDR1 is SGHKS and CDR2 is YYEKEE in the germline V gene (reference sequence). The CDR3 region is CASTWDMTYEQYF. DNA for the CDR3: TGTGCCAGCACCTGGGACATGACCTACGAGCAGTACTTC.

This clonotype was found many times. The V call is TRBV12-3 or TRBV12-4, the J call TRBJ2-7, with D possibly TRBD2 on 5 matching bases. CDR3 length: 12 residues. Trimming cost V 3 bases and J 5 bases, with 8 bases left between them. CDR3 nucleotides: TGTGCCAGCAGTTTTTTCGGGGACGAGCAGTACTTC. Amino acid sequence: CASSFFGDEQYF.

This chain links TRBV9 with TRBJ2-2; 15 bases align to TRBD2. Per germline, CDR1 SGDLS and CDR2 YYNGEE. V shed 1 base and J 7 bases; nucleotides not matched to a gene: 5. The CDR3 extends over 17 amino acids. The CDR3, as DNA: TGTGCCAGCAGCGTATCCGGGACTAGCGGGGGGCACGGGGAGCTGTTTTTT. It is translated as CASSVSGTSGGHGELFF.

The gene calls are TRBV11-2 and TRBJ1-1; TRBD1 might be the D (5 bases). Germline-derived CDR1 and CDR2 are SGHAT and FQNNGV. The CDR3 is made up of 18 amino acids. Trimming cost V 4 bases and J 0 bases, with 21 bases left between them. CDR3 sequence (DNA): TGTGCCAGCAGCTCAAAAAGACGGGGACTTGGAATGAACACTGAAGCTTTCTTT. It translates to CASSSKRRGLGMNTEAFF.

This clonotype was counted ten times or more. This chain joins TRBV3-1 and TRBJ2-3, with a tentative D call TRBD2 (6 bases). In germline, CDR1 is LGHDT, CDR2 YNNKEL (reference sequence). The CDR3 contains 17 residues. V was shortened by 1 base and J by 0 bases, with 14 bases between the two germline ends. The CDR3 DNA sequence: TGTGCCAGCAGCCAAGTAATTGGGGGGAGAAGCACAGATACGCAGTATTTT. Protein: CASSQVIGGRSTDTQYF.

This clonotype has at least ten counts. This chain connects TRBV12-3 or TRBV12-4 to TRBJ1-1, with 9 bases identical to TRBD1. After removal of 5 bases from V and 2 bases from J, the junction contained 12 bases not matched to a gene. The CDR3 is 17 amino acids. The chain's CDR3 is CASSPTGGTFSNTEAFF. The CDR3 DNA sequence: TGTGCCAGCAGTCCGACAGGGGGAACGTTCTCTAACACTGAAGCTTTCTTT.

The table lists this clonotype with many counts. This chain uses TRBV11-3 with TRBJ2-7, with a possible D match to TRBD1 (5 bases). Germline loops: CDR1 SGHNT, CDR2 YENEEA. Trimming left V 5 bases short and J 3 bases short, with 11 bases between. CDR3 length equals 13 residues. This chain's CDR3 is CASSLGQSYEQYF. The CDR3 nucleotides read TGTGCCAGCAGCCTCGGACAAAGCTACGAGCAGTACTTC.

The chain employs TRBV6-5 and TRBJ2-3; D might be TRBD2 (7 bases). Germline V lookup: CDR1 MNHEY, CDR2 SVGAGI. V lost 2 bases and J lost 6, with 21 bases in between. The CDR3 length is 17 residues. Written as DNA, the CDR3 is TGTGCCAGCAGTTACGGGGGGGCGGCAGGGTCGGGGGATACGCAGTATTTT. Translated: CASSYGGAAGSGDTQYF.

This clonotype has a count of ten or more. The genes are TRBV20-1 and TRBJ2-7; 9 nucleotides line up with TRBD1. Germline V gene data show CDR1 as DFQATT and CDR2 as SNEGSKA (reference sequence). There are 15 residues in the CDR3. Trimming at V came to 6 bases and at J to 6 bases, leaving 15 bases not matched to a gene. The CDR3 sequence is CSARRVGTGLIEQYF. For the CDR3, the DNA is TGCAGTGCCCGACGGGTGGGGACAGGGCTCATCGAGCAGTACTTC.

This clonotype showed up many times. The rearrangement uses TRBV2 and TRBJ2-1, with D uncertain. Trimming left V 4 bases short and J 0 bases short, with 7 bases between. There are 14 residues in the CDR3. The germline gives CDR1 SNHLY, CDR2 FYNNEI. As DNA, the CDR3 is TGTGCCAGCAGTGCGGCTGTCTCCTACAATGAGCAGTTCTTC. This encodes CASSAAVSYNEQFF.

The CDR3 sequence is CASSLRDTSYGYTF. The CDR3 nucleotides are TGTGCCAGCAGCCTCCGGGACACCTCCTATGGCTACACCTTC. The chain employs TRBV3-1 and TRBJ1-2; a weak D match, TRBD1 (6 bases). From germline, CDR1 is LGHDT and CDR2 YNNKEL (reference sequence). Trimming left V 4 bases short and J 4 bases short, with 13 bases between. The CDR3 extends over 14 amino acids.

Only a few counts were recorded for this clonotype. The gene calls are TRBV29-1 and TRBJ1-1; D uncertain. CDR1 is SQVTM, CDR2 ANQGSEA, per germline. V lost 4 bases to trimming and J lost 8 bases, with 11 bases between them. This CDR3 region has 11 residues. CDR3 loop: CSVVGNSEAFF. CDR3 coding DNA: TGCAGCGTTGTTGGAAATTCCGAAGCTTTCTTT.

V is TRBV6-2 or TRBV6-3 and J is TRBJ2-5; no definite D call. CDR1 and CDR2 (germline): MNHEY, SVGEGT. With 2 bases removed from V and 7 bases from J, the gap between germline ends came to 8 bases. This CDR3 contains 12 residues. The DNA of the CDR3 is TGTGCCAGCAGTTACGACCTTGCGACCCAGTACTTC. Its protein is CASSYDLATQYF.

This clonotype was recorded at least ten times. This rearrangement joins TRBV7-2 to TRBJ2-7, with 8 bases that match TRBD1. The CDR3 has 14 amino acids. In germline, CDR1 is SGHTA, CDR2 FQGNSA. The ends lost 4 bases at V and 2 bases at J; junction bases unmatched: 4. This chain's CDR3 is CASSSPDRAYEQYF. The CDR3 DNA follows: TGTGCCAGCAGCTCCCCGGACAGGGCCTACGAGCAGTACTTC.

There are a few counts of this clonotype. This may come from a read error, since a much larger clone is one base off. The chain is built from TRBV2 and TRBJ1-2; D perhaps matches TRBD1 (6 bases). The germline gives CDR1 SNHLY, CDR2 FYNNEI. The CDR3 loop spans 13 amino acids. DNA of the CDR3: TGTGCCAGCGGTGACGGACAGAACTATGGCTACACCTTC. Translating gives CASGDGQNYGYTF.